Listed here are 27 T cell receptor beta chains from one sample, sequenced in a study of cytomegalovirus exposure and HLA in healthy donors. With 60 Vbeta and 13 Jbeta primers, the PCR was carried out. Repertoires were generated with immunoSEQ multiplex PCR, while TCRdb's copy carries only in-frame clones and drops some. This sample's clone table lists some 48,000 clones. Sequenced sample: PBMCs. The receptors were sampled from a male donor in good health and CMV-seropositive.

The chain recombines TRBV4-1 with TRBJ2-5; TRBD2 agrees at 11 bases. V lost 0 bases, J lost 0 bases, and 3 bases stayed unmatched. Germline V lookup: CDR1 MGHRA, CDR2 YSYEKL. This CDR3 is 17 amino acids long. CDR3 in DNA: TGCGCCAGCAGCCAAGATCCACTAGCGGGGGACCAAGAGACCCAGTACTTC. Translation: CASSQDPLAGDQETQYF.

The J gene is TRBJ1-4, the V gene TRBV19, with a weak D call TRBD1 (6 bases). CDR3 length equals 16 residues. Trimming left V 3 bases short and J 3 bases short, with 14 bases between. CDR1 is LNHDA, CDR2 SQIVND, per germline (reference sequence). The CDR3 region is CASSMGGGLANEKLFF. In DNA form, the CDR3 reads TGTGCCAGTAGTATGGGGGGGGGCCTGGCTAATGAAAAACTGTTTTTT.

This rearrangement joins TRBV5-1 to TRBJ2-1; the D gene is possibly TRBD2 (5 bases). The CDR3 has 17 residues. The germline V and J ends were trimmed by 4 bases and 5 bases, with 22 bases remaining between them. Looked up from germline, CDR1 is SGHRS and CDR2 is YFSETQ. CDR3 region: CASSPGLGVPRDNEQFF. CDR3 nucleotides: TGCGCCAGCAGCCCGGGGTTGGGTGTCCCTAGGGACAATGAGCAGTTCTTC.

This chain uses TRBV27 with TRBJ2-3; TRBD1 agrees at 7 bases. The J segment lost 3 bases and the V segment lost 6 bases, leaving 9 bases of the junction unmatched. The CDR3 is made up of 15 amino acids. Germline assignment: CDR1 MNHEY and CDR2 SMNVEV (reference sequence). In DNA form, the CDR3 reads TGTGCCAGCAGGGAACTGGGACAGCTAACAGATACGCAGTATTTT. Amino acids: CASRELGQLTDTQYF.

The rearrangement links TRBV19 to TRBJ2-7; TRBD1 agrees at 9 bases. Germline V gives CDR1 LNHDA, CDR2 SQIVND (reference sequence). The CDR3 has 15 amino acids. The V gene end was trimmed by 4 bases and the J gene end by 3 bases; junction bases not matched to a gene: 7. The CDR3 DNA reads TGTGCCAGTAGTACCTCCGGGACAGGGTTCTACGAGCAGTACTTC. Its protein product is CASSTSGTGFYEQYF.

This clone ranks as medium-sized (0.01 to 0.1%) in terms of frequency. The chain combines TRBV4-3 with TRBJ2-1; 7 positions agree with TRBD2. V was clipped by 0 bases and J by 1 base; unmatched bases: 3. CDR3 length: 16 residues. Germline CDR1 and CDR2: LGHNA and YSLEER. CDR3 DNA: TGCGCCAGCAGCCAAGATGGGGGGGGGTCCTACAATGAGCAGTTCTTC. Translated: CASSQDGGGSYNEQFF.

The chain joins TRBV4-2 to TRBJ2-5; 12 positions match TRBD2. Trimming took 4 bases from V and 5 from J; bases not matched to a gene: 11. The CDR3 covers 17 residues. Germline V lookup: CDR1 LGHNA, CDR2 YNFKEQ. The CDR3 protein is CASSPQGASGGAETQYF. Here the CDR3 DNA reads TGTGCCAGCAGCCCTCAAGGGGCTAGCGGGGGGGCGGAGACCCAGTACTTC.

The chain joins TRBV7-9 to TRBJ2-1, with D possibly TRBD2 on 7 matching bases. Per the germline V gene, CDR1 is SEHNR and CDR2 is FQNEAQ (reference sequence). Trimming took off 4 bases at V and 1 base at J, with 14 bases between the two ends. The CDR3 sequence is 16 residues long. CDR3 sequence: CASSSRGGASYNEQFF. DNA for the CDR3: TGTGCCAGCAGCTCCCGCGGGGGCGCGTCCTACAATGAGCAGTTCTTC.

This CDR3 is CASSALAGGPETQYF. The CDR3, as DNA: TGTGCCAGCAGCGCACTAGCGGGGGGCCCGGAGACCCAGTACTTC. This chain joins TRBV9 and TRBJ2-5, with 12 positions matching TRBD2. V trimming: 3 bases; J trimming: 5 bases; junction bases outside the gene matches: 5. Per the germline V gene, CDR1 is SGDLS and CDR2 is YYNGEE. The CDR3 totals 15 residues.

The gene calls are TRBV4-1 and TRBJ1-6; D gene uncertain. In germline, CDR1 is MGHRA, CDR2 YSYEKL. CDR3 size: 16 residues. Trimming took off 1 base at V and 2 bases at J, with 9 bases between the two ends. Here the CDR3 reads CASSQAEGTYNSPLHF. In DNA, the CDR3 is TGCGCCAGCAGCCAAGCCGAGGGAACCTATAATTCACCCCTCCACTTT.

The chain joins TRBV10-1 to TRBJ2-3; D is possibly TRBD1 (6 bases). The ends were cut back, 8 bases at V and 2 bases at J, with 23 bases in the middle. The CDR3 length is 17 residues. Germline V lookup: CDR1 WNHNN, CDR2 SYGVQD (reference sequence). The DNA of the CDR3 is TGCGCCAGCCCCTGCATCAGGGGTCACTACCCCACAGATACGCAGTATTTT. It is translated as CASPCIRGHYPTDTQYF.

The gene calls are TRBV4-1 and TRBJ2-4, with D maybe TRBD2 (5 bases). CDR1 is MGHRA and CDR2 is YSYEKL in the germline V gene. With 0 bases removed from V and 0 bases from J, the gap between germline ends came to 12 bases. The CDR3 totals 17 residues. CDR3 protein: CASSQDFLGLAKNIQYF. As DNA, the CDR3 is TGCGCCAGCAGCCAAGATTTTCTCGGACTAGCCAAAAACATTCAGTACTTC.

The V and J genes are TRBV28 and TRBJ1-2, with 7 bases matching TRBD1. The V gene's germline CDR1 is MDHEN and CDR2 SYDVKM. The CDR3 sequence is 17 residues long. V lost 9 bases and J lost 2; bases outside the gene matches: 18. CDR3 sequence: CASTFRDSLNLNYGYTF. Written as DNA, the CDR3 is TGTGCCAGTACCTTCCGGGACAGCCTAAATCTCAACTATGGCTACACCTTC.

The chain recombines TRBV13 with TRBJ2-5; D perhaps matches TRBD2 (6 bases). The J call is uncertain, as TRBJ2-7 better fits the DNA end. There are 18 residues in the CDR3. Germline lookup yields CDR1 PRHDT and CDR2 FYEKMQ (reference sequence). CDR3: CASTSWRASILPSYEQYF. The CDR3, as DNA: TGTGCCAGCACCTCTTGGAGGGCCAGTATTCTTCCCTCTTACGAGCAGTACTTC.

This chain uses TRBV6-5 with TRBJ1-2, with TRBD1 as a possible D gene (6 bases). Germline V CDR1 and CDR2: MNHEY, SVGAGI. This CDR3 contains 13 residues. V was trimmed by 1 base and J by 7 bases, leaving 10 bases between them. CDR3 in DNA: TGTGCCAGCAGTTACTTCAAGACAGGTGGCTACACCTTC. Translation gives CASSYFKTGGYTF.

CDR3 region: CASSTLAGGEDTQYF. Written as DNA, the CDR3 is TGTGCCAGCAGTACTCTAGCGGGGGGGGAAGATACGCAGTATTTT. The J gene is TRBJ2-3, the V gene TRBV6-5, with 12 bases matching TRBD2. The CDR3 has 15 amino acids. Germline lookup yields CDR1 MNHEY and CDR2 SVGAGI. J gave up 5 bases and V 5 bases, and 5 bases lay outside the gene matches.

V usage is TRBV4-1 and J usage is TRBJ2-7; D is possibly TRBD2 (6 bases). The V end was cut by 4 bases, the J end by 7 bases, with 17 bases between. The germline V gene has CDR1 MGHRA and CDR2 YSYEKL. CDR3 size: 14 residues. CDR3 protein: CASSLLAQEGEQYF. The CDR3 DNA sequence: TGCGCCAGCAGCCTCTTGGCCCAGGAGGGGGAGCAGTACTTC.

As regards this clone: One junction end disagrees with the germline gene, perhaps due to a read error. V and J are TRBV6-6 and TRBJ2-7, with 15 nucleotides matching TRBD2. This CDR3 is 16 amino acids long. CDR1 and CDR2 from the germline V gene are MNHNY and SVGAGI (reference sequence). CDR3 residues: CASSSGLAGGYYEQHF. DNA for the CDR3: TGTGCCAGCAGTTCGGGACTAGCGGGGGGCTACTACGAGCAGCACTTC.

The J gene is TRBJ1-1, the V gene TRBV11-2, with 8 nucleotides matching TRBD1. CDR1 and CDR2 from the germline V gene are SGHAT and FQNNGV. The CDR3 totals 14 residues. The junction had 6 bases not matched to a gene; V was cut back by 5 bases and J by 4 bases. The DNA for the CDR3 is TGTGCCAGCAGCCGTCGACAGGGGCTCACTGAAGCTTTCTTT. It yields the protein CASSRRQGLTEAFF. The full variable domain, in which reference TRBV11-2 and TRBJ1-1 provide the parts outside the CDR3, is EAGVAQSPRYKIIEKRQSVAFWCNPISGHATLYWYQQILGQGPKLLIQFQNNGVVDDSQLPKDRFSAERLKGVDSTLKIQPAKLEDSAVYLCASSRRQGLTEAFFGQGTRLTVV.

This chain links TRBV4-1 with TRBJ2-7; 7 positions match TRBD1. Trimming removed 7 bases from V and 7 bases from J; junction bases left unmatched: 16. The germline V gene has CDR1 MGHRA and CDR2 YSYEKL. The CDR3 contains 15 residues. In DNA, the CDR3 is TGCGCCAGCAACTCTCCGGGACAGACCCTGGGGGAGCAGTACTTC. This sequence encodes CASNSPGQTLGEQYF.

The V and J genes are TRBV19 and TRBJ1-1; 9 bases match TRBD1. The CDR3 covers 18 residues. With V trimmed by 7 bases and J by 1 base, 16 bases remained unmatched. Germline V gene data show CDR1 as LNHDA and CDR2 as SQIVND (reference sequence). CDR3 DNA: TGTGCCAGTAACATACCCGGGAAGGACAGGGGACCGAACACTGAAGCTTTCTTT. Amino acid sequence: CASNIPGKDRGPNTEAFF.

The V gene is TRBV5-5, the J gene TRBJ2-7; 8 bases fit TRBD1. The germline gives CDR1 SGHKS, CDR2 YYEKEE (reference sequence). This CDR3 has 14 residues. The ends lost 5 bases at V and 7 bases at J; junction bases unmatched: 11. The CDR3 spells CASRKTGQALEQYF. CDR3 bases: TGTGCCAGCAGAAAGACGGGACAGGCTTTAGAGCAGTACTTC.

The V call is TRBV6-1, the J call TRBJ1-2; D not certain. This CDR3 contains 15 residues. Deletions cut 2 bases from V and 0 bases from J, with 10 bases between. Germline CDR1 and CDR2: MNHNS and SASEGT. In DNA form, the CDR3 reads TGTGCCAGCAGTGAACGGCTGGAGACTAACTATGGCTACACCTTC. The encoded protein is CASSERLETNYGYTF.

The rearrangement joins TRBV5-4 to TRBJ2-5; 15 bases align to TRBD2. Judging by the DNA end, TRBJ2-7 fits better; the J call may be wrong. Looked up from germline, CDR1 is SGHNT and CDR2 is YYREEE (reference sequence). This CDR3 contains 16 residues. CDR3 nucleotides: TGTGCCAGCAGCGCGGGGACTAGCGGGGGGTTCTACGAGCAGTACTTC. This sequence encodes CASSAGTSGGFYEQYF.

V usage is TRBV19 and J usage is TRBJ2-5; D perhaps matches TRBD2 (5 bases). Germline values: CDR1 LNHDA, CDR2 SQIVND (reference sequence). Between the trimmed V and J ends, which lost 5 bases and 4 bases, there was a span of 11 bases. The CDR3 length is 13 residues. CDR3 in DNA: TGTGCCAGTAGTTACCTCGGAGGAGAGACCCAGTACTTC. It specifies CASSYLGGETQYF. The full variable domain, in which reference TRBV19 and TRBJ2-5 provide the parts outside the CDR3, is DGGITQSPKYLFRKEGQNVTLSCEQNLNHDAMYWYRQDPGQGLRLIYYSQIVNDFQKGDIAEGYSVSREKKESFPLTVTSAQKNPTAFYLCASSYLGGETQYFGPGTRLLVL.

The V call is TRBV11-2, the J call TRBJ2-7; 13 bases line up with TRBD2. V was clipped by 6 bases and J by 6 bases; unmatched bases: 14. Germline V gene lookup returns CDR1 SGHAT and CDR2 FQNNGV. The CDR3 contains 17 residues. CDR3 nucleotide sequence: TGTGCCAGCAGACCGGGACTAGCGGGGAAGCATATGAGCGAGCAGTACTTC. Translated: CASRPGLAGKHMSEQYF.

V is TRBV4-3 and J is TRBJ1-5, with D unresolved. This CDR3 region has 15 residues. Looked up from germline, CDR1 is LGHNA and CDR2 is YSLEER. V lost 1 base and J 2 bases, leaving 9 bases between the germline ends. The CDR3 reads CASSQAFEGNQPQHF. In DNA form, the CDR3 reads TGCGCCAGCAGCCAAGCCTTTGAGGGCAATCAGCCCCAGCATTTT.